These T cell receptor beta chains were read from a single sample in a study of CD8 T cells in ankylosing spondylitis. TCRdb processed the 5' RACE reads anew with MiXCR; each CDR3 protein has one entry. The profile shows some 130,000 distinct CDR3 sequences, 6% to 8.5% of them singletons. Sample: blood, either unsorted or a sorted T cell fraction (not recorded which). These receptors came from a female donor with ankylosing spondylitis or in good health (not recorded which). CDR3s include the opening cysteine and the closing phenylalanine or tryptophan. Fields, in order: D gene, V gene, J gene, clone size, CDR3 DNA, CDR3 protein. The D gene is left open where the match is weak. Some rows have no size entry. The others give once, few or many, or a class for an expanded clone.

>-|TRBV3-1|TRBJ2-2|few
TGTGCCAGCAGCTGGGGAGTACGGGCTAGGAACACCGGGGAGCTGTTTTTT
CASSWGVRARNTGELFF
>-|TRBV5-4|TRBJ2-5|-
TGTGCCAGCTCGGAGGGTGCCGTCCAAGAGACCCAGTACTTC
CASSEGAVQETQYF
>-|TRBV5-1|TRBJ2-5|many
TGCGCCAGCAGCTTTTCGCCAGAGACCCAGTACTTC
CASSFSPETQYF
>-|TRBV12-3/TRBV12-4|TRBJ1-2|many
TGTGCCAGCAGTTTAGTCATGATTGGCTACACCTTC
CASSLVMIGYTF
>-|TRBV9|TRBJ2-7|many
TGTGCCAGCAGCGTAGACTACAGGGTCTCCTACGAGCAGTACTTC
CASSVDYRVSYEQYF
>TRBD1|TRBV5-1|TRBJ2-1|many
TGCGCCAGCAGCATACACAGGGGTTCGGATGAGCAGTTCTTC
CASSIHRGSDEQFF
>-|TRBV7-2|TRBJ1-6|many
TGTGCCAGCAGCTTAGAACCCAATTCACCCCTCCACTTT
CASSLEPNSPLHF
>-|TRBV19|TRBJ2-1|many
TGTGCCAGTAGTGCGCAGCAGGGGCAGGAGCAGTTCTTC
CASSAQQGQEQFF
>TRBD1|TRBV29-1|TRBJ2-7|many
TGCAGCGTGGGACAGGGAACCTACGAGCAGTACTTC
CSVGQGTYEQYF
>-|TRBV7-9|TRBJ1-2|many
TGTGCCAGCAGACCGGACATTCCCCTCTATGGCTACACCTTC
CASRPDIPLYGYTF
>TRBD1|TRBV7-9|TRBJ2-1|-
TGTGCCAGCAGCTTAAGTGCCCAGGGGGTCTACAATGAGCAGTTCTTC
CASSLSAQGVYNEQFF
>-|TRBV21-1|TRBJ2-7|many
TGTGCCAGCAGCAAAGGAAGGAGGTACGAGCAGTACTTC
CASSKGRRYEQYF
>-|TRBV9|TRBJ2-7|few
TGTGCCAGCAGCGCTTTCCGGGACACCTACGAGCAGTACTTC
CASSAFRDTYEQYF
>TRBD1|TRBV3-1|TRBJ2-7|many
TGTGCCAGCAGCACCTCCGGGACAGGCTACGAGCAGTACTTC
CASSTSGTGYEQYF
>-|TRBV9|TRBJ2-5|many
TGTGCCAGCAGCGATTCCTGGGGGGCCGGAGAGACCCAGTACTTC
CASSDSWGAGETQYF
>TRBD1|TRBV6-5|TRBJ2-5|many
TGTGCCAGCAGTTTGCTCGGGACAGGGGGCTTAGAGACCCAGTACTTC
CASSLLGTGGLETQYF
>-|TRBV12-3/TRBV12-4|TRBJ1-1|many
TGTGCCAGCAGCCCCGGCCGGGTCACTGAAGCTTTCTTT
CASSPGRVTEAFF
>-|TRBV7-9|TRBJ1-1|many
TGTGCCAGCAGCCTCAAAGGGGACACTGAAGCTTTCTTT
CASSLKGDTEAFF